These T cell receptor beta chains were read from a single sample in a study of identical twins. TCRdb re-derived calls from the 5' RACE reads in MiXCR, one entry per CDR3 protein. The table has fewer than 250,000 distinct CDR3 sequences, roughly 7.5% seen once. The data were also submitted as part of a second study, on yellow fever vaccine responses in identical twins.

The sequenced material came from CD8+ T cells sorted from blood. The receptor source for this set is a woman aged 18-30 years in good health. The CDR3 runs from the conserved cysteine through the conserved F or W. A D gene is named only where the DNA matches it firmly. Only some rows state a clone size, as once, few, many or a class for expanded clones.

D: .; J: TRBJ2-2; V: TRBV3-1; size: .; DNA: TGTGCCAGCAGTCCCCCACCGCAGAAGAAGAACACCGGGGAGCTGTTTTTT; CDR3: CASSPPPQKKNTGELFF
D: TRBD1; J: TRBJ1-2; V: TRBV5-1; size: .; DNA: TGCGCCAGCAGCATGGGACAGGGATGGGGTAACTATGGCTACACCTTC; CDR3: CASSMGQGWGNYGYTF
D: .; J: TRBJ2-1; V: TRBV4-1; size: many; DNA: TGCGCCAGCAGCCAAGGGTGGCTGCCGTGGAATGAGCAGTTCTTC; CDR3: CASSQGWLPWNEQFF
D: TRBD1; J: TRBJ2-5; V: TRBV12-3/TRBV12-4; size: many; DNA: TGTGCCAGCAGTTGGTATGGGACAGAGCAAGAGACCCAGTACTTC; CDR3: CASSWYGTEQETQYF
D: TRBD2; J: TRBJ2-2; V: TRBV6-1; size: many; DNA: TGTGCCAGCAGGACGGGTCGGGAGGGTGTCGGGGAGCTGTTTTTT; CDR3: CASRTGREGVGELFF
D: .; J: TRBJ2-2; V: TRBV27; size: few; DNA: TGTGCCAGCAGTTTAAGGGATCCCGGGACTCCAACCGGGGAGCTGTTTTTT; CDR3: CASSLRDPGTPTGELFF
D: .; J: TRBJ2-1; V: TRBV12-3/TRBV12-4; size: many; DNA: TGTGCCAGCAGCATCACTAACTCCTACAATGAGCAGTTCTTC; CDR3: CASSITNSYNEQFF
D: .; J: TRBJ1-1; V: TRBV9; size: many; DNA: TGTGCCAGCAGCGTAGATGGGCCCTTCGGACGGAACACTGAAGCTTTCTTT; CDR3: CASSVDGPFGRNTEAFF
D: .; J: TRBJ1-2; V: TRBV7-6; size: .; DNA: TGTGCCAGCAGCTTAGATCCAGGTCTTGGCTACACCTTC; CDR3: CASSLDPGLGYTF
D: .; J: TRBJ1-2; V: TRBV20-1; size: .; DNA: TGCAGTGCTAGAGATTCAGGACTCGAGTATGGCTACACCTTC; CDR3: CSARDSGLEYGYTF
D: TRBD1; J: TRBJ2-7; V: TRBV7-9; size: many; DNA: TGTGCCAGCAGCGGGCGGACAGGGGAGCTGGCCTACGAGCAGTACTTC; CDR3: CASSGRTGELAYEQYF
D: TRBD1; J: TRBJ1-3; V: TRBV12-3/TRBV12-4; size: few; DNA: TGTGCCAGCAGTTTATCGGACAGGGCCCTTCCCTCTGGAAACACCATATATTTT; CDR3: CASSLSDRALPSGNTIYF
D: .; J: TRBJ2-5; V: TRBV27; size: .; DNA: TGTGCCAGCAGTTTATCGCGCGGTGGGGAGACCCAGTACTTC; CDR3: CASSLSRGGETQYF
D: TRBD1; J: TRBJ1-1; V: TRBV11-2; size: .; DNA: TGTGCCAGCAGCTTATTCGGGACAGGAGACGAAGCTTTCTTT; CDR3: CASSLFGTGDEAFF
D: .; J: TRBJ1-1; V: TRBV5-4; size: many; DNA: TGTGCCAGCAGCCTTTCCCCGGCATCGAACACTGAAGCTTTCTTT; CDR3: CASSLSPASNTEAFF
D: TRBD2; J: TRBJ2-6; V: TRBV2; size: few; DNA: TGTGCCAGCAGTGAACGGGGGGTCAGCTCTGGGGCCAACGTCCTGACTTTC; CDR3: CASSERGVSSGANVLTF
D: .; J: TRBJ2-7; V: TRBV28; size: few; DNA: TGTGCCAGCAGTTTATTCTTCGATGCTCTCGAGCAGTACTTC; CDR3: CASSLFFDALEQYF
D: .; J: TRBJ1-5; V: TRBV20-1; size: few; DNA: TGCAGTGCCCCCGAGCAGGGCCGTCAGCCCCAGCATTTT; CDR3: CSAPEQGRQPQHF
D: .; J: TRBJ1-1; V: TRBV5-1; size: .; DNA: TGCGCCAGCAGCCAAGCAGGTGGGTACACTGAAGCTTTCTTT; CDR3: CASSQAGGYTEAFF
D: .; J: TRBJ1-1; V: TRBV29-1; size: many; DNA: TGCAGCGTTGAAAAAGGGCGGGGGTCGAACACTGAAGCTTTCTTT; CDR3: CSVEKGRGSNTEAFF
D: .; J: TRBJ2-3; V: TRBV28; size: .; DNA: TGTGCCAGCAGTTTTTGGGGGTCCTACACAGATACGCAGTATTTT; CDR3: CASSFWGSYTDTQYF
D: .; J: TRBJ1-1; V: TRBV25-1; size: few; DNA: TGTGCCAGCAGTGAATTACAGGGTGTGAGGAACACTGAAGCTTTCTTT; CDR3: CASSELQGVRNTEAFF
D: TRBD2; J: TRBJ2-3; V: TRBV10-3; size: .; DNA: TGTGCCATCAGTGACCCTCTTAGCGGGGGGGCAGCAGATACGCAGTATTTT; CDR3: CAISDPLSGGAADTQYF
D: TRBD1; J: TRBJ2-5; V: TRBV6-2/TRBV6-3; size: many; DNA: TGTGCCAGCACTCAGACGGGACAGCCCCAAGAGACCCAGTACTTC; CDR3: CASTQTGQPQETQYF
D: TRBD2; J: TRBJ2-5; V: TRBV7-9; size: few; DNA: TGTGCCAGCAGCTTACCTGGGGGGGTGGTCCAAGAGACCCAGTACTTC; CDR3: CASSLPGGVVQETQYF